The clone carrying this TCR beta chain was detected a few times. These data originate in a study of blood T cells in healthy people across ages. Individuals who donated were healthy Caucasians from Russia aged about 6 to 90. Staff drew around 10 milliliters of peripheral blood from each donor. The CDR3 totals 15 residues. Per the germline V gene, CDR1 is MNHEY and CDR2 is SVGEGT. V lost 6 bases, J lost 2 bases, and 5 bases stayed unmatched. Sample-barcoded 5' priming and a J-beta primer mix drove a second PCR of roughly 6 to 12 cycles. TCRdb fed the 5' RACE reads into MiXCR, producing one record per CDR3 protein. This table has about 650,000 distinct CDR3 sequences, about 30% appearing once.

The receptor's source is a woman aged 80 or older in good health. The sequencing sample was made of blood. The chain employs TRBV6-2 or TRBV6-3 and TRBJ2-2; 8 bases fit TRBD1. DNA of the CDR3: TGTGCCAGCAGGGAGACAGGGGTTAACACCGGGGAGCTGTTTTTT. It encodes CASRETGVNTGELFF.